Shown below are 12 T cell receptor beta chains from a single sample sequenced in a study of neoadjuvant anti-PD-1 for oral cavity cancer. Libraries were prepared by immunoSEQ multiplex PCR; TCRdb keeps only in-frame clonotypes and omits some of them. The sample lists approximately 7,600 clones; more than 50% were seen once. Material: tumor tissue, obtained before nivolumab (anti-PD-1) treatment. The receptor source for this set is a person aged 35 to 85 with oral cavity squamous cell carcinoma.

The rearrangement uses TRBV5-4 and TRBJ2-1, with TRBD2 identical over 16 bases. This CDR3 is 17 amino acids long. The V and J ends lost 4 bases and 2 bases, in that order; junction bases with no gene match: 3. Germline V gene data show CDR1 as SGHNT and CDR2 as YYREEE (reference sequence). The CDR3 nucleotides read TGTGCCAGCAGCGCTGGGACTAGCGGGAGGGCCTACAATGAGCAGTTCTTC. As protein: CASSAGTSGRAYNEQFF.

For the CDR3, the DNA is TGTGCCAGCAGTGAGGACGGGACGGTGAACACTGAAGCTTTCTTT. Translated, it gives CASSEDGTVNTEAFF. The chain links TRBV6-1 to TRBJ1-1; tentative D call: TRBD1 (5 bases). With 3 bases removed from V and 0 bases from J, the gap between germline ends came to 11 bases. Germline V gene sequence: CDR1 MNHNS, CDR2 SASEGT. CDR3 length equals 15 residues.

The rearrangement uses TRBV7-9 and TRBJ2-7; 12 bases agree with TRBD2. The J segment lost 1 base and the V segment lost 5 bases, leaving 6 bases of the junction unmatched. The CDR3 contains 16 residues. Looked up from germline, CDR1 is SEHNR and CDR2 is FQNEAQ (reference sequence). CDR3 in DNA: TGTGCCAGCAGCCGGACTAGCGGGACCCTTTCCTACGAGCAGTACTTC. Its translation: CASSRTSGTLSYEQYF.

The chain links TRBV10-2 to TRBJ2-1; D not resolved. The CDR3 covers 13 residues. Trimming left V 6 bases short and J 5 bases short, with 11 bases between. Per the germline V gene, CDR1 is WSHSY and CDR2 is SAAADI. The DNA of the CDR3 is TGCGCCAGCAGGCCCGGATTTGACAATGAGCAGTTCTTC. It encodes CASRPGFDNEQFF.

This chain uses TRBV27 with TRBJ1-5; 9 bases fit TRBD1. The germline gives CDR1 MNHEY, CDR2 SMNVEV (reference sequence). The CDR3 loop spans 14 amino acids. With V trimmed by 4 bases and J by 2 bases, 0 bases remained unmatched. The CDR3 DNA reads as TGTGCCAGCAGTTGGACAGGGGGCAATCAGCCCCAGCATTTT. It specifies CASSWTGGNQPQHF.

This sequence joins TRBV5-6 and TRBJ2-5, with a tentative D call TRBD1 (6 bases). This CDR3 is 16 amino acids long. Per germline, CDR1 SGHDT and CDR2 YYEEEE. Trimming cost V 0 bases and J 1 base, with 13 bases left between them. The CDR3 DNA reads TGTGCCAGCAGCTTGGCCGAGGGACACTTCCAAGAGACCCAGTACTTC. Translating gives CASSLAEGHFQETQYF.

This clone qualifies as medium-sized (0.01 to 0.1%). This chain joins TRBV6-6 and TRBJ1-1, with D hard to call. V lost 2 bases and J lost 11, with 15 bases in between. This CDR3 spans 13 amino acids. Looked up from germline, CDR1 is MNHNY and CDR2 is SVGAGI (reference sequence). DNA of the CDR3: TGTGCCAGCAGTTACGGGGAGGGAGGCGCCGCTTTCTTT. This gives the protein CASSYGEGGAAFF.

The chain joins TRBV11-1 to TRBJ1-2; the match to TRBD1 covers 9 bases. The CDR3 runs 13 residues. V dropped 5 bases and J dropped 9; count of bases not matched to a gene: 7. In germline, CDR1 is SGHAT, CDR2 FQDESV (reference sequence). CDR3 bases: TGTGCCAGCAGCCCCGGGACAGGGAGCAGCTACACCTTC. Translation gives CASSPGTGSSYTF.

The chain employs TRBV6-1 and TRBJ1-5; 7 bases map to TRBD1. The V gene's germline CDR1 is MNHNS and CDR2 SASEGT. Trimming took 4 bases from V and 4 from J; bases not matched to a gene: 7. The CDR3 loop spans 15 amino acids. The CDR3 sequence is CASSGPGGTNQPQHF. CDR3 DNA: TGTGCCAGCAGTGGTCCAGGGGGAACGAATCAGCCCCAGCATTTT.

This chain links TRBV5-5 with TRBJ2-1, with D possibly called TRBD1 or TRBD2 (5 bases each). The V and J ends lost 3 bases and 7 bases respectively, with 5 bases between them. Germline V gene lookup returns CDR1 SGHKS and CDR2 YYEKEE (reference sequence). The CDR3 runs 11 residues. CDR3 DNA: TGTGCCAGCAGCTGGGGGAATGAGCAGTTCTTC. This encodes CASSWGNEQFF.

This clone has a handful of counts. J is TRBJ1-4 and V is TRBV11-2, with a weak D call TRBD1 (6 bases). Germline V CDR1 and CDR2: SGHAT, FQNNGV. CDR3 length: 15 amino acids. V lost 4 bases and J lost 0, with 9 bases in between. As DNA, the CDR3 is TGTGCCAGCAGCTGGACAGCCTCAACTAATGAAAAACTGTTTTTT. Its protein product is CASSWTASTNEKLFF.

J is TRBJ1-3 and V is TRBV6-4; D is uncertain. Trimming stripped 7 bases from V and 2 bases from J, with 9 bases between. This CDR3 comprises 13 residues. Germline CDR1 and CDR2: MRHNA and SNTAGT. This CDR3 is CASTRTAGNTIYF. The CDR3 coding sequence is TGTGCCAGCACAAGGACCGCTGGAAACACCATATATTTT.